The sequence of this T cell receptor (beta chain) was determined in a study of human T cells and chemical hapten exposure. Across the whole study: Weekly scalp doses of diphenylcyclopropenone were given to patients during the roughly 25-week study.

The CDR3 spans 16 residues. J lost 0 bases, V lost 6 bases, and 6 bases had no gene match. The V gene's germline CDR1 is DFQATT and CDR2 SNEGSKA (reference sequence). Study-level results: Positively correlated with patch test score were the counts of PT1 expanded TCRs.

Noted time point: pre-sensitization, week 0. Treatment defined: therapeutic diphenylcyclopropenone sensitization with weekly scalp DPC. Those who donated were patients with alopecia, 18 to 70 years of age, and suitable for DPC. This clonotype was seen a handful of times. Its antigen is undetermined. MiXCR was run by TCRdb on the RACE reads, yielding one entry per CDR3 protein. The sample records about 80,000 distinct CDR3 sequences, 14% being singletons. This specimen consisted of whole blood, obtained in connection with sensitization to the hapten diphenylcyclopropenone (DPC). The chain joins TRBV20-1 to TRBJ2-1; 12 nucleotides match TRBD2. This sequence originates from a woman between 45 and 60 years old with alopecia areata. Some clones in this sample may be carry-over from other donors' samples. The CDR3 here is CSAWTSGARSYNEQFF. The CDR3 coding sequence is TGCAGTGCCTGGACTAGCGGGGCTCGCTCCTACAATGAGCAGTTCTTC.